The 28 T cell receptor beta chains reported below all come from one sample, sequenced in a study of T cell clusters in autoimmune cytopenias. Multiplex touch-down PCR amplified TRB using TRB-A and TRB-B pools in one tube. TCRdb reworked the multiplex PCR reads into one entry per CDR3 protein, no DNA. The table gives a few thousand distinct CDR3 sequences; the top ten clones make up approximately 52% of it. TRB was amplified from 250 ng of peripheral blood genomic DNA per sample. The material sequenced was peripheral blood. The receptor set was obtained from a human donor with an autoimmune cytopenia or autoimmune hepatitis (not recorded which).

Considering frequency, this clonotype is large. The rearrangement joins TRBV19 to TRBJ1-1. Germline CDR1 is LNHDA and CDR2 is SQIVND (reference sequence). CDR3 length: 11 residues. CDR3 residues: CATSGSTEAFF. The complete variable domain, with remaining parts taken from reference TRBV19 and TRBJ1-1, reads DGGITQSPKYLFRKEGQNVTLSCEQNLNHDAMYWYRQDPGQGLRLIYYSQIVNDFQKGDIAEGYSVSREKKESFPLTVTSAQKNPTAFYLCATSGSTEAFFGQGTRLTVV.

The chain recombines TRBV6-6 with TRBJ2-1; the D gene TCRdb calls, TRBD1, cannot be checked with no DNA. The CDR3 contains 15 residues. Per the germline V gene, CDR1 is MNHNY and CDR2 is SVGAGI (reference sequence). The CDR3 sequence is CASVGKAGLNNEQFF.

This chain joins TRBV5-4 and TRBJ2-5; TCRdb outputs TRBD1, but without DNA this stays unchecked. Per germline, CDR1 SGHNT and CDR2 YYREEE (reference sequence). The length of the CDR3 is 14 residues. CDR3 residues: CASSFTGGEETQYF.

The V and J genes are TRBV30 and TRBJ2-7; with no DNA, the TCRdb D assignment of TRBD2 cannot be verified. Germline V CDR1 and CDR2: GTSNPN, SVGIG (reference sequence). CDR3 length: 16 amino acids. The CDR3 protein is CAWSSEFQGPPYEQYF.

V and J are TRBV5-1 and TRBJ1-1; TCRdb selects TRBD1, and the lack of DNA leaves this call unchecked. CDR1 and CDR2 (germline): SGHRS, YFSETQ. This CDR3 has 14 amino acids. The CDR3 region is CASSLAGTGNEAFF.

V gene TRBV12-3 or TRBV12-4 combines with J gene TRBJ2-1; the TCRdb D gene call, TRBD1, has no DNA to confirm it. The CDR3 contains 13 residues. The CDR3 sequence: CASRTGTVNEQFF.

This clonotype is called medium-sized based on its frequency. The chain links TRBV6-5 to TRBJ1-6; lacking DNA, the TRBD1 call made by TCRdb goes unchecked. CDR3 size: 16 residues. Looked up from germline, CDR1 is MNHEY and CDR2 is SVGAGI. The CDR3 here is CASSFQAGTGFSPLHF.

This chain links TRBV20-1 with TRBJ2-4. This CDR3 comprises 14 residues. CDR1 and CDR2 (germline): DFQATT, SNEGSKA (reference sequence). CDR3 sequence reads: CSARDLHTVNIQYF.

Measured by frequency, this clonotype is medium-sized. The chain recombines TRBV20-1 with TRBJ2-1; TCRdb's D call, TRBD1, is unchecked because there is no DNA. From germline, CDR1 is DFQATT and CDR2 SNEGSKA (reference sequence). The CDR3 is 14 amino acids. The CDR3 here is CSAGPGQGNNEQFF.

The chain has TRBV20-1 and TRBJ2-1; TCRdb returns TRBD2, unconfirmable since there is no DNA. Germline V lookup: CDR1 DFQATT, CDR2 SNEGSKA (reference sequence). The CDR3 has 14 amino acids. This CDR3 reads CSAVGTSGRGRQFF.

This chain uses TRBV10-3 with TRBJ2-7; TCRdb reports TRBD1, a call that lacks DNA to check it against. The CDR3 is made up of 13 amino acids. Germline CDR1 ENHRY, CDR2 SYGVKD. CDR3 protein: CAISGGGLDEQYF.

This clonotype registers medium-sized (0.01 to 0.1%) by frequency. The genes are TRBV27 and TRBJ1-2; no DNA is available, so the TRBD1 call from TCRdb remains unchecked. In germline, CDR1 is MNHEY, CDR2 SMNVEV (reference sequence). CDR3 size: 14 residues. The CDR3 sequence: CASSSQGAPYGYTF.

This chain connects TRBV12-5 to TRBJ2-5. The CDR3 is 13 residues long. The germline V gene encodes CDR1 LGHNT and CDR2 FRNRAP. CDR3 protein: CASAQDNQETQYF.

This clonotype is called medium-sized based on its frequency. The chain is built from TRBV23-1 and TRBJ2-7; TCRdb proposes TRBD1, but this gene call is untestable without DNA. TRBV23-1 is an ORF for which the function is uncertain. This CDR3 region has 17 residues. CDR3: CASSQSGDRSLSYEQYF.

Judged by frequency, this clonotype is medium-sized. The chain combines TRBV12-3 or TRBV12-4 with TRBJ2-6; no DNA is available, so the TRBD1 call from TCRdb remains unchecked. The CDR3 is 17 amino acids. The CDR3 here is CASRERGGVSGANVLTF.

This clonotype is labeled medium-sized (0.01 to 0.1%) based on frequency. The chain uses TRBV10-3 and TRBJ1-1; TCRdb designates TRBD1, a call that cannot be tested without DNA. From germline, CDR1 is ENHRY and CDR2 SYGVKD. The CDR3 is made up of 14 amino acids. This CDR3 is CAIRNNRESTEAFF.

This clonotype is deemed medium-sized (0.01 to 0.1%) by its frequency. The rearrangement links TRBV6-5 to TRBJ2-3; TCRdb calls TRBD1, which cannot be checked without DNA. Germline CDR1 and CDR2: MNHEY and SVGAGI. CDR3 length: 12 residues. The chain's CDR3 is CASRSGLDTQYF.

According to its frequency, this clonotype is medium-sized. This chain uses TRBV6-5 with TRBJ2-5; TCRdb picks TRBD2, but there is no DNA to check that call. Germline V lookup: CDR1 MNHEY, CDR2 SVGAGI. CDR3 length equals 14 residues. This CDR3 reads CASSSAGGGETQYF.

V gene TRBV7-2 combines with J gene TRBJ2-3; no DNA is available, so the TRBD1 call from TCRdb remains unchecked. Germline loops: CDR1 SGHTA, CDR2 FQGNSA. The CDR3 contains 15 residues. CDR3 region: CASSFGHFNSDTQYF.

Its frequency marks this clonotype as medium-sized (0.01 to 0.1%). This chain joins TRBV30 and TRBJ1-6. CDR1 GTSNPN and CDR2 SVGIG come from the germline V gene (reference sequence). This CDR3 has 13 amino acids. The CDR3: CAWSVRVNSPLHF.

The chain carries TRBV27 and TRBJ1-1; TCRdb gives TRBD1 as the D gene, but with no DNA this cannot be confirmed. CDR1 is MNHEY, CDR2 SMNVEV, per germline (reference sequence). The CDR3 is 12 amino acids. The CDR3 loop is CASSRGNTEAFF.

This chain joins TRBV20-1 and TRBJ2-1; TCRdb picks TRBD2, but there is no DNA to check that call. CDR1 DFQATT and CDR2 SNEGSKA come from the germline V gene (reference sequence). This CDR3 has 16 amino acids. The CDR3: CSARDRLTSGYNEQFF.

The V call is TRBV11-2, the J call TRBJ1-1; the TCRdb call, TRBD1, lacks DNA for checking. Germline V lookup: CDR1 SGHAT, CDR2 FQNNGV. The CDR3 is 19 residues long. CDR3 sequence: CASSSSAPGQGLLNTEAFF.

The chain links TRBV18 to TRBJ1-1. The CDR3 totals 13 residues. Looked up from germline, CDR1 is KGHSH and CDR2 is LQKENI. The CDR3 loop reads CASSPAVDTEAFF.

The chain is built from TRBV5-6 and TRBJ2-7; lacking DNA, the TRBD2 call made by TCRdb goes unchecked. The CDR3 consists of 14 residues. CDR1 is SGHDT and CDR2 is YYEEEE in the germline V gene. The CDR3 here is CASSWLAGSYEQYF.

This clonotype is deemed medium-sized by its frequency. The chain recombines TRBV5-1 with TRBJ2-7; TCRdb proposes TRBD1, but this gene call is untestable without DNA. The CDR3 extends over 15 amino acids. In germline, CDR1 is SGHRS, CDR2 YFSETQ. CDR3 residues: CASSLARQGRPEQYF. Drawing the rest from reference TRBV5-1 and TRBJ2-7, the complete variable domain is KAGVTQTPRYLIKTRGQQVTLSCSPISGHRSVSWYQQTPGQGLQFLFEYFSETQRNKGNFPGRFSGRQFSNSRSEMNVSTLELGDSALYLCASSLARQGRPEQYFGPGTRLTVT.

This chain joins TRBV20-1 and TRBJ1-5; TCRdb designates TRBD1, a call that cannot be tested without DNA. This CDR3 contains 13 residues. Germline lookup yields CDR1 DFQATT and CDR2 SNEGSKA (reference sequence). The chain's CDR3 is CSAPSQTGQPQHF.

The CDR3 loop reads CARGLQGKYQPQHF. V and J are TRBV27 and TRBJ1-5; TCRdb designates TRBD1, a call that cannot be tested without DNA. The CDR3 is made up of 14 amino acids. Germline loops: CDR1 MNHEY, CDR2 SMNVEV (reference sequence).